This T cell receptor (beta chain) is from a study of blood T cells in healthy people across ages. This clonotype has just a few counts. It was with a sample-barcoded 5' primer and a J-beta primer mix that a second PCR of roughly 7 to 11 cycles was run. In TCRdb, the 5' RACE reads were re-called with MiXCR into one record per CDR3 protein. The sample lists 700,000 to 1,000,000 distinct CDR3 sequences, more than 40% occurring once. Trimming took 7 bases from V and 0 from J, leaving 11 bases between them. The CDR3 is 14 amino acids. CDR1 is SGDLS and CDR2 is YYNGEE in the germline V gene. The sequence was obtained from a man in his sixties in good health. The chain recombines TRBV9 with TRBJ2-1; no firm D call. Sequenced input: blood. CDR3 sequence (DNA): TGTGCCAGCTGCCCTTCGACCTCCTACAATGAGCAGTTCTTC. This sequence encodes CASCPSTSYNEQFF. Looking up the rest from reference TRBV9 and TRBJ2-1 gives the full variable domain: DSGVTQTPKHLITATGQRVTLRCSPRSGDLSVYWYQQSLDQGLQFLIQYYNGEERAKGNILERFSAQQFPDLHSELNLSSLELGDSALYFCASCPSTSYNEQFFGPGTRLTVL.